These 8 T cell receptor beta chains originate from one sample sequenced in a study of technical replicates of blood from four donors. Some clones are missing from TCRdb's copy, which holds only in-frame ones; the method was immunoSEQ multiplex PCR. The sample consists of about 97,000 clones, approximately 95% of them appearing once. The sample was T cells isolated from PBMCs. These receptors all stem from a human donor in good health.

The chain carries TRBV5-8 and TRBJ1-5, with D possibly TRBD1 on 5 matching bases. The V gene's germline CDR1 is SGHTS and CDR2 YDEGEE. The V and J ends lost 1 base and 5 bases respectively, with 13 bases between them. The CDR3 is 15 residues long. CDR3 bases: TGTGCCAGCAGCTTGCGGGGGAGAGGAGATCAGCCCCAGCATTTT. Translated: CASSLRGRGDQPQHF.

Of note for this clone: The germline gene is not matched at one end of the junction; a read error may be the cause. This rearrangement joins TRBV30 to TRBJ2-2; TRBD2 might be the D (6 bases). The CDR3 consists of 13 residues. In germline, CDR1 is GTSNPN, CDR2 SVGIG (reference sequence). CDR3 in amino acids: CASDRANTGGLFF. In nucleotides, the CDR3 is TGTGCCTCTGACCGCGCGAACACCGGGGGGCTGTTTTTT. Complete variable domain (other parts from reference TRBV30 and TRBJ2-2): SQTIHQWPATLVQPVGSPLSLECTVEGTSNPNLYWYRQAAGRGLQLLFYSVGIGQISSEVPQNLSASRPQDRQFILSSKKLLLSDSGFYLCASDRANTGGLFFGEGSRLTVL.

The rearrangement uses TRBV4-2 and TRBJ2-3; D is possibly TRBD2 (5 bases). V shed 1 base and J shed 5 bases, with 7 bases lying between them. There are 13 residues in the CDR3. CDR1 is LGHNA and CDR2 is YNFKEQ in the germline V gene. CDR3 sequence reads: CASSQGTLDTQYF. CDR3 DNA: TGTGCCAGCAGCCAAGGGACTCTAGATACGCAGTATTTT.

The V gene is TRBV18, the J gene TRBJ1-3; 7 bases line up with TRBD1. Trimming removed 2 bases from V and 4 bases from J; junction bases left unmatched: 11. The CDR3 sequence is 17 residues long. Germline CDR1 reads KGHSH; CDR2 reads LQKENI. DNA for the CDR3: TGTGCCAGCTCACCAGTACCCGGGACAGCCAAAGGAAACACCATATATTTT. The encoded protein is CASSPVPGTAKGNTIYF. Full variable domain (rest looked up from reference TRBV18 and TRBJ1-3): NAGVMQNPRHLVRRRGQEARLRCSPMKGHSHVYWYRQLPEEGLKFMVYLQKENIIDESGMPKERFSAEFPKEGPSILRIQQVVRGDSAAYFCASSPVPGTAKGNTIYFGEGSWLTVV.

V and J are TRBV11-3 and TRBJ2-1; 13 bases agree with TRBD2. The CDR3 length is 19 residues. CDR1 is SGHNT, CDR2 YENEEA, per germline. V lost 5 bases and J lost 7; bases outside the gene matches: 17. CDR3 nucleotides: TGTGCCAGCAGCCCGCCCCGGACTAGCGGGAGAAAGTCTGGTAATGAGCAGTTCTTC. Residues: CASSPPRTSGRKSGNEQFF.

This clone showed up just once. The genes are TRBV5-1 and TRBJ2-1; no reliable D call. Trimming stripped 5 bases from V and 0 bases from J, with 9 bases between. CDR3 length: 14 residues. Germline CDR1 SGHRS, CDR2 YFSETQ. CDR3: CASSDRSSYNEQFF. DNA of the CDR3: TGCGCCAGCAGTGATCGCAGCTCCTACAATGAGCAGTTCTTC.

The CDR3 DNA follows: TGTGCCAGCAGCGTAGGGCTCCTCTACGAGCAGTACTTC. Its translation: CASSVGLLYEQYF. The chain carries TRBV9 and TRBJ2-7, with unresolved D. The CDR3 consists of 13 residues. V gave up 0 bases and J gave up 3 bases, with 7 bases separating them. CDR1 and CDR2 from the germline V gene are SGDLS and YYNGEE.

The J gene is TRBJ2-1, the V gene TRBV27, with 11 bases that match TRBD2. Losses at the gene ends were 8 bases for V and 7 bases for J; bases not matched to a gene: 13. The germline V gene encodes CDR1 MNHEY and CDR2 SMNVEV (reference sequence). There are 16 residues in the CDR3. CDR3 residues: CASELRLAGISNEQFF. CDR3 bases: TGTGCCAGCGAATTACGACTAGCGGGAATATCGAATGAGCAGTTCTTC.